The 21 T cell receptor beta chains reported below all come from one sample, sequenced in a study of blood T cell repertoires in COVID-19. Sequencing was performed with immunoSEQ multiplex PCR; in TCRdb, only in-frame clones are kept and a portion is missing. The sample has approximately 98,000 clones, about two thirds seen once. The sequenced sample consisted of peripheral blood. The receptors shown here come from a middle-aged woman with acute or convalescent COVID-19.

The genes are TRBV5-1 and TRBJ2-5, with 7 bases aligning to TRBD1. J was trimmed by 5 bases and V by 4 bases; bases with no gene match: 8. The germline V gene encodes CDR1 SGHRS and CDR2 YFSETQ. The CDR3 covers 14 residues. DNA of the CDR3: TGCGCCAGCAGCCCAGGGACAGAGGGCGAGACCCAGTACTTC. Encoded protein: CASSPGTEGETQYF.

V gene TRBV5-1 combines with J gene TRBJ1-1; tentatively, D is TRBD1 (6 bases). V dropped 1 base and J dropped 1 base, with 14 bases sitting between them. There are 16 residues in the CDR3. Germline assignment: CDR1 SGHRS and CDR2 YFSETQ. The CDR3 reads CASSLSPGQPNTEAFF. For the CDR3, the DNA is TGCGCCAGCAGCTTGTCGCCGGGACAACCGAACACTGAAGCTTTCTTT. Full variable domain (remainder filled in from reference TRBV5-1 and TRBJ1-1): KAGVTQTPRYLIKTRGQQVTLSCSPISGHRSVSWYQQTPGQGLQFLFEYFSETQRNKGNFPGRFSGRQFSNSRSEMNVSTLELGDSALYLCASSLSPGQPNTEAFFGQGTRLTVV.

This clone was detected a few times. The V gene is TRBV28, the J gene TRBJ2-7; D unclear. The V gene's germline CDR1 is MDHEN and CDR2 SYDVKM. Trimming removed 1 base at V and 6 bases at J, with 7 bases between. The CDR3 is made up of 12 amino acids. CDR3: CASSLSNTEQYF. In DNA, the CDR3 is TGTGCCAGCAGTTTATCCAACACCGAGCAGTACTTC. Filled out from reference TRBV28 and TRBJ2-7, the complete variable domain reads DVKVTQSSRYLVKRTGEKVFLECVQDMDHENMFWYRQDPGLGLRLIYFSYDVKMKEKGDIPEGYSVSREKKERFSLILESASTNQTSMYLCASSLSNTEQYFGPGTRLTVT.

The V call is TRBV2, the J call TRBJ2-5, with 7 bases that match TRBD2. The CDR3 has 13 amino acids. V lost 4 bases and J lost 5; bases outside the gene matches: 4. The germline CDR1 and CDR2 sequences are SNHLY and FYNNEI. The CDR3 DNA follows: TGTGCCAGCAGTGTCGTGCGGGGGGAGACCCAGTACTTC. Its translation: CASSVVRGETQYF.

V gene TRBV5-4 combines with J gene TRBJ1-2, with TRBD1 matching over 10 bases. V gave up 2 bases and J gave up 7 bases; unmatched junction bases: 8. The germline V gene has CDR1 SGHNT and CDR2 YYREEE (reference sequence). CDR3 length equals 15 residues. This CDR3 is CASSFKDRGEVGYTF. The CDR3 region has the DNA TGTGCCAGCAGCTTCAAGGACAGGGGGGAGGTTGGCTACACCTTC.

The V and J genes are TRBV29-1 and TRBJ1-1; 7 bases are shared with TRBD1. The CDR3 has 13 amino acids. Germline loops: CDR1 SQVTM, CDR2 ANQGSEA. CDR3 bases: TGCAGTTCCTCTGGGGACAGCTTTACTGAAGCTTTCTTT. Translating gives CSSSGDSFTEAFF.

The chain joins TRBV6-2 or TRBV6-3 to TRBJ2-7; no reliable D call. Looked up from germline, CDR1 is MNHEY and CDR2 is SVGEGT. Trimming took 6 bases from V and 0 from J, leaving 12 bases between them. This CDR3 is built from 14 residues. CDR3 sequence (DNA): TGTGCCAGCAGCCGACTCCCCGGCTCCTACGAGCAGTACTTC. Amino acids: CASSRLPGSYEQYF.

This clone came up many times. The chain joins TRBV5-1 to TRBJ1-1; the match to TRBD1 covers 7 bases. The CDR3 runs to 15 residues. Germline V gene data show CDR1 as SGHRS and CDR2 as YFSETQ. The trim removed 4 bases at V and 0 bases at J, leaving 6 bases unmatched. The CDR3 region has the DNA TGCGCCAGCAGCGGCCAGGGGGAAATGAACACTGAAGCTTTCTTT. This translates into CASSGQGEMNTEAFF.

The chain couples TRBV10-3 to TRBJ2-2; tentative D call: TRBD1 (5 bases). Germline V CDR1 and CDR2: ENHRY, SYGVKD. The CDR3 loop spans 13 amino acids. Trimming left V 11 bases short and J 3 bases short, with 13 bases between. Here the CDR3 DNA reads TGTGCCGGCCAGGGCAGAGACACCGGGGAGCTGTTTTTT. Translation: CAGQGRDTGELFF.

CDR3 sequence: CSVTGTGGIYNEQFF. CDR3 sequence (DNA): TGCAGCGTTACCGGGACAGGGGGCATCTACAATGAGCAGTTCTTC. This rearrangement joins TRBV29-1 to TRBJ2-1; 12 nucleotides match TRBD1. The V segment lost 5 bases and the J segment 3 bases; nucleotides outside the gene matches: 5. The CDR3 covers 15 residues. The germline V gene has CDR1 SQVTM and CDR2 ANQGSEA.

The chain employs TRBV6-4 and TRBJ1-4; D gene unclear. V was clipped by 6 bases and J by 6 bases, with 17 bases between them. Looked up from germline, CDR1 is MRHNA and CDR2 is SNTAGT. This CDR3 comprises 15 residues. The chain's CDR3 is CASRSGPPAHEKLFF. For the CDR3, the DNA is TGTGCCAGCAGGAGCGGGCCCCCGGCACATGAAAAACTGTTTTTT.

The table lists this clone with a count of one. The chain combines TRBV18 with TRBJ1-2; D is unresolved. Germline V CDR1 and CDR2: KGHSH, LQKENI. This CDR3 region has 16 residues. Trimming shortened V by 2 bases and J by 5 bases, and 18 bases separated the two germline ends. CDR3: CASSPSHGKVSYGYTF. The CDR3 DNA follows: TGTGCCAGCTCACCATCTCACGGGAAGGTGTCGTATGGCTACACCTTC. Filled out from reference TRBV18 and TRBJ1-2, the complete variable domain reads NAGVMQNPRHLVRRRGQEARLRCSPMKGHSHVYWYRQLPEEGLKFMVYLQKENIIDESGMPKERFSAEFPKEGPSILRIQQVVRGDSAAYFCASSPSHGKVSYGYTFGSGTRLTVV.

The chain recombines TRBV5-4 with TRBJ2-2; 12 nucleotides line up with TRBD2. The CDR3 spans 15 residues. Germline lookup yields CDR1 SGHNT and CDR2 YYREEE (reference sequence). V was clipped by 1 base and J by 7 bases; unmatched bases: 2. CDR3 amino acids: CASSLRTSGDGELFF. The CDR3 nucleotides read TGTGCCAGCAGCTTGAGGACTAGCGGGGACGGGGAGCTGTTTTTT. The full variable domain, with the rest looked up from reference TRBV5-4 and TRBJ2-2, is ETGVTQSPTHLIKTRGQQVTLRCSSQSGHNTVSWYQQALGQGPQFIFQYYREEENGRGNFPPRFSGLQFPNYSSELNVNALELDDSALYLCASSLRTSGDGELFFGEGSRLTVL.

The rearrangement joins TRBV5-1 to TRBJ2-3, with 8 nucleotides matching TRBD1. CDR3 size: 15 residues. V trimming: 4 bases; J trimming: 2 bases; junction bases outside the gene matches: 6. The germline gives CDR1 SGHRS, CDR2 YFSETQ. CDR3 sequence reads: CASSPWTGTTDTQYF. The CDR3 DNA sequence: TGCGCCAGCAGCCCATGGACAGGGACCACAGATACGCAGTATTTT.

This rearrangement joins TRBV5-1 to TRBJ1-1, with a tentative D call TRBD1 (6 bases). This CDR3 is 15 amino acids long. CDR1 is SGHRS, CDR2 YFSETQ, per germline. Trimming removed 0 bases from V and 4 bases from J, with 13 bases in between. CDR3 coding DNA: TGCGCCAGCAGCTTGGATGAAGGGGGGGCCACTGAAGCTTTCTTT. This encodes CASSLDEGGATEAFF.

V usage is TRBV5-1 and J usage is TRBJ1-4; the D is unclear. The CDR3 spans 13 residues. Trimming left V 9 bases short and J 3 bases short, with 12 bases between. Germline V CDR1 and CDR2: SGHRS, YFSETQ. The CDR3 here is CATRRDSNEKLFF. The CDR3 nucleotides are TGCGCCACCAGGCGGGATTCTAATGAAAAACTGTTTTTT.

The CDR3 nucleotides are TGTGCCAGCAGCTTAGCCCATCAAGCAGGTCGTGAGCAGTTCTTC. Translation gives CASSLAHQAGREQFF. The chain combines TRBV7-2 with TRBJ2-1, with D uncertain. The V gene lost 0 bases and the J gene lost 9 bases, with 15 bases spanning the gap. CDR3 length equals 15 residues. The germline V gene has CDR1 SGHTA and CDR2 FQGNSA.

The chain couples TRBV28 to TRBJ2-7; 8 bases map to TRBD2. Germline lookup yields CDR1 MDHEN and CDR2 SYDVKM. V was pared by 8 bases and J by 2 bases, with 8 bases of the junction left unmatched. This CDR3 is 14 amino acids long. As DNA, the CDR3 is TGTGCCAGCGCGTCGAGCGGGGGAACCTACGAGCAGTACTTC. Translated: CASASSGGTYEQYF.

There are many counts of this clone. The chain recombines TRBV6-5 with TRBJ1-6, with D hard to call. CDR1 and CDR2 from the germline V gene are MNHEY and SVGAGI. Trimming removed 4 bases from V and 8 bases from J, with 6 bases in between. The CDR3 runs to 12 residues. The CDR3 sequence is CASSFRDSPLHF. The DNA of the CDR3 is TGTGCCAGCAGTTTTCGAGATTCACCCCTCCACTTT.

The J gene is TRBJ2-1, the V gene TRBV25-1; 8 bases fit TRBD2. Germline CDR1 MGHDK, CDR2 SYGVNS. J was trimmed by 5 bases and V by 6 bases; bases with no gene match: 6. The CDR3 sequence is 14 residues long. The CDR3: CASRSSGGNNEQFF. CDR3 bases: TGTGCCAGCAGGTCCAGCGGGGGTAACAATGAGCAGTTCTTC.

The chain joins TRBV12-5 to TRBJ2-1; 11 nucleotides agree with TRBD1. The CDR3 has 15 residues. Germline trimming cut 1 base from V and 8 bases from J; bases unmatched to any gene: 4. Germline CDR1 LGHNT, CDR2 FRNRAP. The CDR3 region has the DNA TGTGCTAGTGGTTTGGGGACAGGGGGCAGGGATGAGCAGTTCTTC. This codes for CASGLGTGGRDEQFF.